This TCR beta chain was obtained from a study of T-cell memory formation after mild COVID-19. TCRdb used MiXCR to reprocess the 5' RACE reads, holding one entry per CDR3 protein. The table includes 400,000 or so distinct CDR3 sequences, roughly 20% detected once. The germline V gene has CDR1 SEHNR and CDR2 FQNEAQ (reference sequence). The V and J ends lost 10 bases and 1 base respectively, with 10 bases between them. There are 12 residues in the CDR3. This chain uses TRBV7-9 with TRBJ1-1, with D possibly being TRBD1 (6 bases). Material for sequencing was PBMCs or a T cell subset sorted from them (not recorded which). This receptor was identified in an adult woman who had mild COVID-19 (a few samples of this study predate the infection). Cell type and time point are not known. This CDR3 is CATTGSNTEAFF. The CDR3 region has the DNA TGTGCCACCACAGGGTCGAACACTGAAGCTTTCTTT.